Listed below are T cell receptor beta chains from one sample, sequenced in a study of T cells in Graves' hyperthyroidism and ophthalmopathy. TCRdb itself ran the multiplex PCR reads through MiXCR, one entry per CDR3 protein. The table includes around 760,000 distinct CDR3 sequences, 30% to 40% detected once. The sequenced material came from blood. The source is a woman in her thirties or forties with Graves' hyperthyroidism. Each CDR3 is given with its conserved first and last residue. The order of the fields is J gene, clone size, CDR3 length, V gene, D gene, CDR3 protein, CDR3 DNA. A D gene is named only where the DNA matches it firmly. Some rows have no size entry. The others give once, few or many, or a class for an expanded clone.

j_call: TRBJ1-1; clone_size: many; cdr3_length: 15; v_call: TRBV19; d_call: .; cdr3_aa: CATKNTGTVNTEAFF; cdr3_nt: TGTGCCACCAAAAACACCGGGACGGTGAACACTGAAGCTTTCTTT
j_call: TRBJ1-1; clone_size: .; cdr3_length: 15; v_call: TRBV9; d_call: .; cdr3_aa: CASSLVEDANTEAFF; cdr3_nt: TGTGCCAGCAGCTTAGTTGAGGACGCGAACACTGAAGCTTTCTTT
j_call: TRBJ2-6; clone_size: once; cdr3_length: 18; v_call: TRBV7-2; d_call: TRBD2; cdr3_aa: CASSSLAGQSSGANVLTF; cdr3_nt: TGTGCCAGCAGCTCCCTAGCGGGACAGAGCTCTGGGGCCAACGTCCTGACTTTC
j_call: TRBJ1-1; clone_size: .; cdr3_length: 12; v_call: TRBV6-2/TRBV6-3; d_call: .; cdr3_aa: CASSPGRVEAFF; cdr3_nt: TGTGCCAGCAGTCCCGGACGAGTTGAAGCTTTCTTT
j_call: TRBJ2-1; clone_size: .; cdr3_length: 16; v_call: TRBV7-9; d_call: TRBD2; cdr3_aa: CASSLATSGGYNEQFF; cdr3_nt: TGTGCCAGCAGCTTAGCAACTAGCGGAGGCTACAATGAGCAGTTCTTC
j_call: TRBJ2-2; clone_size: .; cdr3_length: 15; v_call: TRBV29-1; d_call: TRBD2; cdr3_aa: CSVRAAGGPSGELFF; cdr3_nt: TGCAGCGTGAGAGCGGCGGGAGGGCCCTCCGGGGAGCTGTTTTTT
j_call: TRBJ1-1; clone_size: many; cdr3_length: 14; v_call: TRBV9; d_call: .; cdr3_aa: CASSVGGMRAEAFF; cdr3_nt: TGTGCCAGCAGCGTTGGGGGGATGAGAGCTGAAGCTTTCTTT
j_call: TRBJ1-5; clone_size: many; cdr3_length: 13; v_call: TRBV19; d_call: .; cdr3_aa: CASSGLLLPPQHF; cdr3_nt: TGTGCCAGTAGTGGCTTACTTCTTCCGCCCCAGCATTTT
j_call: TRBJ2-3; clone_size: many; cdr3_length: 15; v_call: TRBV24-1; d_call: TRBD1; cdr3_aa: CATSDAGTGTDTQYF; cdr3_nt: TGTGCCACCAGTGACGCCGGGACAGGGACAGATACGCAGTATTTT
j_call: TRBJ1-5; clone_size: many; cdr3_length: 15; v_call: TRBV19; d_call: TRBD1; cdr3_aa: CASSRDSHSNQPQHF; cdr3_nt: TGTGCCAGTAGCCGGGACAGCCATAGCAATCAGCCCCAGCATTTT
j_call: TRBJ2-5; clone_size: .; cdr3_length: 13; v_call: TRBV7-2; d_call: TRBD2; cdr3_aa: CASSFPGGETQYF; cdr3_nt: TGTGCCAGCAGCTTCCCGGGGGGGGAGACCCAGTACTTC
j_call: TRBJ2-5; clone_size: .; cdr3_length: 13; v_call: TRBV6-6; d_call: .; cdr3_aa: CASSFLGQETQYF; cdr3_nt: TGTGCCAGCAGTTTCTTGGGCCAAGAGACCCAGTACTTC
j_call: TRBJ1-1; clone_size: .; cdr3_length: 12; v_call: TRBV28; d_call: .; cdr3_aa: CASSYTRAEAFF; cdr3_nt: TGTGCCAGCAGTTATACGCGGGCTGAAGCTTTCTTT
j_call: TRBJ2-2; clone_size: .; cdr3_length: 15; v_call: TRBV7-9; d_call: .; cdr3_aa: CASSLRGAWTGELFF; cdr3_nt: TGTGCCAGCAGCTTACGGGGGGCGTGGACCGGGGAGCTGTTTTTT
j_call: TRBJ2-7; clone_size: few; cdr3_length: 13; v_call: TRBV7-3; d_call: .; cdr3_aa: CASSPTAAYEQYF; cdr3_nt: TGTGCCAGCAGTCCCACGGCGGCCTACGAGCAGTACTTC
j_call: TRBJ2-7; clone_size: few; cdr3_length: 14; v_call: TRBV10-2; d_call: .; cdr3_aa: CASSDTTNSYEQYF; cdr3_nt: TGCGCCAGCAGTGACACGACCAACTCCTACGAGCAGTACTTC
j_call: TRBJ2-2; clone_size: few; cdr3_length: 15; v_call: TRBV7-2; d_call: .; cdr3_aa: CASSLIPGTAGELFF; cdr3_nt: TGTGCCAGCAGCTTAATCCCAGGGACGGCCGGGGAGCTGTTTTTT
j_call: TRBJ1-5; clone_size: .; cdr3_length: 15; v_call: TRBV12-3/TRBV12-4; d_call: .; cdr3_aa: CASSFSVSSNQPQHF; cdr3_nt: TGTGCCAGCAGTTTCTCGGTATCGAGCAATCAGCCCCAGCATTTT
j_call: TRBJ1-1; clone_size: many; cdr3_length: 15; v_call: TRBV2; d_call: .; cdr3_aa: CASSERKGVNTEAFF; cdr3_nt: TGTGCCAGCAGTGAACGGAAAGGGGTGAACACTGAAGCTTTCTTT
j_call: TRBJ1-6; clone_size: few; cdr3_length: 14; v_call: TRBV10-2; d_call: .; cdr3_aa: CASSETGGNSPLHF; cdr3_nt: TGCGCCAGCAGTGAGACAGGTGGTAATTCACCCCTCCACTTT
j_call: TRBJ1-1; clone_size: many; cdr3_length: 13; v_call: TRBV7-8; d_call: .; cdr3_aa: CASSLEQTLVPFF; cdr3_nt: TGTGCCAGCAGCTTAGAACAGACTCTGGTTCCTTTCTTT
j_call: TRBJ1-4; clone_size: .; cdr3_length: 14; v_call: TRBV7-2; d_call: .; cdr3_aa: CASSRGGYWEKLFF; cdr3_nt: TGTGCCAGCAGCCGGGGCGGGTATTGGGAAAAACTGTTTTTT
j_call: TRBJ1-2; clone_size: many; cdr3_length: 16; v_call: TRBV13; d_call: TRBD1; cdr3_aa: CASSLDRQGKNYGYTF; cdr3_nt: TGTGCCAGCAGCTTAGACCGACAGGGGAAAAACTATGGCTACACCTTC
j_call: TRBJ1-4; clone_size: .; cdr3_length: 15; v_call: TRBV19; d_call: .; cdr3_aa: CASSIIDATNEKLFF; cdr3_nt: TGTGCCAGTAGTATCATAGACGCAACTAATGAAAAACTGTTTTTT
j_call: TRBJ1-2; clone_size: many; cdr3_length: 15; v_call: TRBV29-1; d_call: .; cdr3_aa: CSVTLPGSANYGYTF; cdr3_nt: TGCAGCGTGACTTTACCCGGGTCTGCTAACTATGGCTACACCTTC
j_call: TRBJ1-1; clone_size: .; cdr3_length: 16; v_call: TRBV10-3; d_call: .; cdr3_aa: CASRLEGVRMNTEAFF; cdr3_nt: TGTGCCAGCAGACTTGAGGGGGTCCGAATGAACACTGAAGCTTTCTTT
j_call: TRBJ1-1; clone_size: few; cdr3_length: 13; v_call: TRBV5-1; d_call: .; cdr3_aa: CASSLKGFTEAFF; cdr3_nt: TGCGCCAGCAGCTTGAAAGGGTTCACTGAAGCTTTCTTT
j_call: TRBJ1-1; clone_size: few; cdr3_length: 14; v_call: TRBV7-2; d_call: .; cdr3_aa: CASSFYQRPTVAFF; cdr3_nt: TGTGCCAGCAGCTTTTACCAACGGCCGACTGTAGCTTTCTTT
j_call: TRBJ2-2; clone_size: .; cdr3_length: 17; v_call: TRBV7-2; d_call: TRBD1; cdr3_aa: CASSAAGQGAGTGELFF; cdr3_nt: TGTGCCAGCAGCGCCGCGGGACAGGGGGCCGGCACCGGGGAGCTGTTTTTT
j_call: TRBJ2-5; clone_size: .; cdr3_length: 18; v_call: TRBV11-2; d_call: TRBD2; cdr3_aa: CASSLVPSGLAGGRDQYF; cdr3_nt: TGTGCCAGCAGCTTAGTTCCCAGCGGGCTAGCGGGAGGTCGTGACCAGTACTTC
j_call: TRBJ1-5; clone_size: .; cdr3_length: 15; v_call: TRBV3-1; d_call: TRBD1; cdr3_aa: CASSFRGPGNQPQHF; cdr3_nt: TGTGCCAGCAGCTTCAGGGGGCCCGGCAATCAGCCCCAGCATTTT
j_call: TRBJ2-7; clone_size: .; cdr3_length: 13; v_call: TRBV6-6; d_call: .; cdr3_aa: CASGRGPTYEQYF; cdr3_nt: TGTGCCAGCGGTCGGGGCCCCACTTACGAGCAGTACTTC
j_call: TRBJ2-2; clone_size: few; cdr3_length: 16; v_call: TRBV7-9; d_call: .; cdr3_aa: CASSLGYGRNTGELFF; cdr3_nt: TGTGCCAGCAGCTTGGGGTATGGGAGGAACACCGGGGAGCTGTTTTTT
j_call: TRBJ2-7; clone_size: .; cdr3_length: 15; v_call: TRBV15; d_call: TRBD1; cdr3_aa: CATSRDRQGADEQYF; cdr3_nt: TGTGCCACCAGCAGAGATAGACAGGGGGCGGACGAGCAGTACTTC
j_call: TRBJ1-6; clone_size: .; cdr3_length: 15; v_call: TRBV5-1; d_call: .; cdr3_aa: CASSLDPGRNSPLHF; cdr3_nt: TGCGCCAGCAGCTTGGATCCAGGGCGGAATTCACCCCTCCACTTT
j_call: TRBJ1-1; clone_size: many; cdr3_length: 13; v_call: TRBV7-9; d_call: .; cdr3_aa: CASSPPTVAGAFF; cdr3_nt: TGTGCCAGCAGCCCACCGACTGTGGCAGGAGCTTTCTTT
j_call: TRBJ1-4; clone_size: .; cdr3_length: 15; v_call: TRBV9; d_call: .; cdr3_aa: CASSVAGTDNEKLFF; cdr3_nt: TGTGCCAGCAGCGTAGCAGGGACGGACAATGAAAAACTGTTTTTT
j_call: TRBJ1-2; clone_size: .; cdr3_length: 15; v_call: TRBV5-1; d_call: .; cdr3_aa: CASSLGGSNNYGYTF; cdr3_nt: TGCGCCAGCAGCTTGGGGGGAAGTAACAACTATGGCTACACCTTC
j_call: TRBJ2-2; clone_size: few; cdr3_length: 16; v_call: TRBV4-3; d_call: .; cdr3_aa: CASSHTTGRYTGELFF; cdr3_nt: TGCGCCAGCAGCCATACGACAGGTCGATACACCGGGGAGCTGTTTTTT
j_call: TRBJ2-1; clone_size: .; cdr3_length: 16; v_call: TRBV7-8; d_call: TRBD2; cdr3_aa: CASSLNPWGGYNEQFF; cdr3_nt: TGTGCCAGCAGCTTAAACCCCTGGGGGGGTTACAATGAGCAGTTCTTC
j_call: TRBJ2-7; clone_size: many; cdr3_length: 15; v_call: TRBV7-9; d_call: .; cdr3_aa: CASSFKPTGPYEQYF; cdr3_nt: TGTGCCAGCAGCTTTAAACCCACAGGTCCCTACGAGCAGTACTTC
j_call: TRBJ2-5; clone_size: many; cdr3_length: 16; v_call: TRBV24-1; d_call: TRBD1; cdr3_aa: CATSETGQQDQETQYF; cdr3_nt: TGTGCCACCAGTGAGACGGGACAGCAAGATCAAGAGACCCAGTACTTC
j_call: TRBJ1-2; clone_size: .; cdr3_length: 15; v_call: TRBV7-9; d_call: TRBD1; cdr3_aa: CASSRPGTGGNGYTF; cdr3_nt: TGTGCCAGCAGCAGACCCGGGACAGGGGGGAATGGCTACACCTTC
j_call: TRBJ1-5; clone_size: .; cdr3_length: 12; v_call: TRBV10-3; d_call: .; cdr3_aa: CTSSSLNQPQHF; cdr3_nt: TGTACCAGCAGCTCCCTAAATCAGCCCCAGCATTTT
j_call: TRBJ2-5; clone_size: .; cdr3_length: 16; v_call: TRBV7-6; d_call: TRBD2; cdr3_aa: CASSLGAGGSYETQYF; cdr3_nt: TGTGCCAGCAGCTTAGGGGCGGGAGGGTCCTACGAGACCCAGTACTTC
j_call: TRBJ2-5; clone_size: .; cdr3_length: 14; v_call: TRBV5-4; d_call: .; cdr3_aa: CASSPATKRETQYF; cdr3_nt: TGTGCCAGCAGTCCCGCCACTAAGCGGGAGACCCAGTACTTC
j_call: TRBJ1-2; clone_size: .; cdr3_length: 15; v_call: TRBV10-3; d_call: .; cdr3_aa: CAISESIVGSQGYTF; cdr3_nt: TGTGCCATCAGTGAGTCGATAGTAGGGTCGCAGGGCTACACCTTC